This record looks at one T cell receptor (beta chain) sequence and its context. The antigen is undetermined. This entry comes from a study of shared clonotypes between healthy human individuals. Overall study: Sampling drew on donors who were a couple of women and three men aged 18 to 49. Whole-study results and caveats: Compared with memory subsets, naive subsets generally had larger estimated richness.

Assay runs were performed at deep level. Sorted-subset replicate PCR reactions were performed with approximately 200 ng DNA, corresponding to 30,000 to 35,000 T cell genomes. The assay was immunoSEQ multiplex PCR, and TCRdb's table has in-frame clones only and misses some. The sample has about 1 million clones, roughly 75% seen once. CDR1 is MNHEY, CDR2 SVGAGI, per germline. The length of the CDR3 is 15 residues. The J segment lost 2 bases and the V segment lost 6 bases, leaving 7 bases of the junction unmatched. The material sequenced was memory CD4+ T cells sorted from blood. As to subset: CD45RA-negative fraction. V usage is TRBV6-5 and J usage is TRBJ2-3; 8 bases agree with TRBD2. This clonotype was sampled from a man aged 18-30 years in good health. CDR3: CASRPIAGHTDTQYF. CDR3 sequence (DNA): TGTGCCAGCAGGCCCATAGCGGGGCACACAGATACGCAGTATTTT.